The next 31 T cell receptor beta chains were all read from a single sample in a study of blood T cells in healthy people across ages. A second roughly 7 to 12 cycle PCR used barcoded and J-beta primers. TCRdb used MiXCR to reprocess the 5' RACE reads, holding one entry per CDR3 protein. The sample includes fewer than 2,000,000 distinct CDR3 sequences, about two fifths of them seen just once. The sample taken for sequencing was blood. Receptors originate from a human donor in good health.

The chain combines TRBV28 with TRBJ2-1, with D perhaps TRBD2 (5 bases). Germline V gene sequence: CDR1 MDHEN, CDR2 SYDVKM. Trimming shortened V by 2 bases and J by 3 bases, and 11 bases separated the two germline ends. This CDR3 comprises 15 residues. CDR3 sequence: CASSLPAAYYNEQFF. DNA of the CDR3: TGTGCCAGCAGTTTACCAGCGGCCTACTACAATGAGCAGTTCTTC.

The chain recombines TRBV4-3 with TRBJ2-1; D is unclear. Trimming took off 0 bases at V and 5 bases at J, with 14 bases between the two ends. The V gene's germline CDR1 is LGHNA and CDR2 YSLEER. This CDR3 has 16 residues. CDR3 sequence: CASSQDGFRTNNEQFF. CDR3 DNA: TGCGCCAGCAGCCAAGATGGGTTCAGAACCAACAATGAGCAGTTCTTC.

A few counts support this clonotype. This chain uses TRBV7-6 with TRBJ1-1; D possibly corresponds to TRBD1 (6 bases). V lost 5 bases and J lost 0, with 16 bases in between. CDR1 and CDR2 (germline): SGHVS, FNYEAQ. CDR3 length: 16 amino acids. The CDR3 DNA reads TGTGCCAGCAGCCGGGACACGGGGTACATGAACACTGAAGCTTTCTTT. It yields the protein CASSRDTGYMNTEAFF.

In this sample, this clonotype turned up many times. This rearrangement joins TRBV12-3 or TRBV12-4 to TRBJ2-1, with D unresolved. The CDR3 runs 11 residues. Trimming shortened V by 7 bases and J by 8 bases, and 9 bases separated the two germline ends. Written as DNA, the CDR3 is TGTGCCAGCAAGGATGTCCATGAGCAGTTCTTC. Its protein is CASKDVHEQFF.

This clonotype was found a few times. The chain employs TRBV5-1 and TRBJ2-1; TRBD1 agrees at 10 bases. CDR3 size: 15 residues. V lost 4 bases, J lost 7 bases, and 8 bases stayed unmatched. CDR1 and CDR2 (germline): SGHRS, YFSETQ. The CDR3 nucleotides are TGCGCCAGCAGCCCGGGACAGGGGTTTGTGAATGAGCAGTTCTTC. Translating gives CASSPGQGFVNEQFF.

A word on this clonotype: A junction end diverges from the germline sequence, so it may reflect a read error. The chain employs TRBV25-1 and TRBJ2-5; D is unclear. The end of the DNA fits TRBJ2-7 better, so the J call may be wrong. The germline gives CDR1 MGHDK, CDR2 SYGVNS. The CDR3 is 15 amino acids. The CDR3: CASSEYQAHSHEQYF. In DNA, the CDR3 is TGTGCCAGCAGTGAATATCAGGCCCACTCCCACGAGCAGTACTTC.

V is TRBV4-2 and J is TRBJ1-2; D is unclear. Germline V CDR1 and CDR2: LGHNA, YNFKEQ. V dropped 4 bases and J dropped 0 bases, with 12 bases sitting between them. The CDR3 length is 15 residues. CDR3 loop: CASSLRGSTNYGYTF. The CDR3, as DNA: TGTGCCAGCAGCCTACGCGGGAGTACTAACTATGGCTACACCTTC.

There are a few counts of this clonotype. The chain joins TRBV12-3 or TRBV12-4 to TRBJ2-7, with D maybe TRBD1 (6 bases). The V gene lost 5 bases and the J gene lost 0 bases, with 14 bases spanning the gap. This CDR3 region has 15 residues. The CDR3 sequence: CASSPPTGSSYEQYF. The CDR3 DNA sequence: TGTGCCAGCAGTCCACCTACAGGGAGCTCCTACGAGCAGTACTTC.

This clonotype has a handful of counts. The CDR3 sequence is CASTMTGGSRTEAFF. The DNA for the CDR3 is TGTGCCAGCACCATGACAGGGGGCAGTCGGACTGAAGCTTTCTTT. The genes are TRBV12-3 or TRBV12-4 and TRBJ1-1, with 10 bases fitting TRBD1. V was pared by 7 bases and J by 5 bases, with 10 bases of the junction left unmatched. The CDR3 extends over 15 amino acids.

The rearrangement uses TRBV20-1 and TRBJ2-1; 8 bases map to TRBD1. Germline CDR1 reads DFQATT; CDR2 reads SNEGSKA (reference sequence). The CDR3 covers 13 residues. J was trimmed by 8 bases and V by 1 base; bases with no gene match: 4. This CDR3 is CSARAAGGDEQFF. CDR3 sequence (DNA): TGCAGTGCTAGAGCGGCAGGGGGCGATGAGCAGTTCTTC.

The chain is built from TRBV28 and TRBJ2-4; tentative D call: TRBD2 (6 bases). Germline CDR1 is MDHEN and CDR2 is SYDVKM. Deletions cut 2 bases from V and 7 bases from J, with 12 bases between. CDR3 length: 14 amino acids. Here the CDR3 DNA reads TGTGCCAGCAGTTTACATCGGGGGAGCAACATTCAGTACTTC. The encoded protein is CASSLHRGSNIQYF.

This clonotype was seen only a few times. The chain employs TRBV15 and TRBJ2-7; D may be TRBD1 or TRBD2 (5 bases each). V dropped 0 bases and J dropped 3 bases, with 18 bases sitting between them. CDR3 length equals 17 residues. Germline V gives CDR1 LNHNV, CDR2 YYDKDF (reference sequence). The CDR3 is CATSRDVGDGSFYEQYF. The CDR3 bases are TGTGCCACCAGCAGAGATGTTGGGGACGGGTCCTTCTACGAGCAGTACTTC.

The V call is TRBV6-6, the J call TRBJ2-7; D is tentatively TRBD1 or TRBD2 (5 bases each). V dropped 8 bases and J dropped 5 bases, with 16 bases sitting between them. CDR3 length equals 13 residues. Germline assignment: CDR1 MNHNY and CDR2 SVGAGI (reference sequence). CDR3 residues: CASLGTPRDEQYF. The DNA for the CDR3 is TGTGCCAGCCTCGGGACCCCTCGGGACGAGCAGTACTTC.

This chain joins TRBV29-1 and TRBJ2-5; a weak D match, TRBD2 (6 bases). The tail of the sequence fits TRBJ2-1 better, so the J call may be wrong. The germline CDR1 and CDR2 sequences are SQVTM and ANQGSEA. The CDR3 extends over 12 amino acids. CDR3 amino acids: CSVDRGTETQFF. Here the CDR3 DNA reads TGCAGCGTTGATCGGGGGACGGAGACCCAGTTCTTC.

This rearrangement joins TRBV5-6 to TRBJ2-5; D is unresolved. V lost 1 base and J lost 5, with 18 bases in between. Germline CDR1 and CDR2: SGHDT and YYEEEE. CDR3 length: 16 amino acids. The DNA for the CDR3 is TGTGCCAGCAGCTTGCGTAACAGTGAGTTCGAGGAGACCCAGTACTTC. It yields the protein CASSLRNSEFEETQYF.

The CDR3 bases are TGTGCCAGCAGTCACCTCAGGGTGCGCAATCAGCCCCAGCATTTT. Residues: CASSHLRVRNQPQHF. The chain links TRBV6-2 or TRBV6-3 to TRBJ1-5; a weak D match, TRBD1 (5 bases). V gave up 5 bases and J gave up 2 bases, with 13 bases separating them. CDR3 length: 15 amino acids. Germline CDR1 and CDR2: MNHEY and SVGEGT.

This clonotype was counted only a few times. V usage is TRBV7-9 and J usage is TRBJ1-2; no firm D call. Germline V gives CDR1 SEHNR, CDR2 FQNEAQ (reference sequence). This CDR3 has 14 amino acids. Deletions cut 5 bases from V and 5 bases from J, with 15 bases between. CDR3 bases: TGTGCCAGCAGCCCCACATCCCAGATGTATGGCTACACCTTC. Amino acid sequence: CASSPTSQMYGYTF.

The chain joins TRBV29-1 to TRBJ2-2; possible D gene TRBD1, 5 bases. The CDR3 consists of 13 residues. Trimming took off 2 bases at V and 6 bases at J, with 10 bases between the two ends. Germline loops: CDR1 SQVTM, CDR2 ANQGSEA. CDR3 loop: CSVEHPRAGELFF. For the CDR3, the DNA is TGCAGCGTTGAACACCCCAGGGCCGGGGAGCTGTTTTTT.

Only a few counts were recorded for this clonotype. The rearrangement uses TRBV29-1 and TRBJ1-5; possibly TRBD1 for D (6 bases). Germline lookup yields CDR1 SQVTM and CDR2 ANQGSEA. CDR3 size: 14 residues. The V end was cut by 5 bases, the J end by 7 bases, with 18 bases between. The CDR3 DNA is TGCAGCGTTCGGATATCAGGGGACGGGCAGCCCCAGCATTTT. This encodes CSVRISGDGQPQHF.

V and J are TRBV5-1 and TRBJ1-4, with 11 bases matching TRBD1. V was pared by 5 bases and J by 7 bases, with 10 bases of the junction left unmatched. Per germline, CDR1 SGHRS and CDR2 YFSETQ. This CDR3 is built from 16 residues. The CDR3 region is CASRAGTGGLGEKLFF. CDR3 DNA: TGCGCCAGCAGAGCTGGGACAGGGGGACTCGGTGAAAAACTGTTTTTT.

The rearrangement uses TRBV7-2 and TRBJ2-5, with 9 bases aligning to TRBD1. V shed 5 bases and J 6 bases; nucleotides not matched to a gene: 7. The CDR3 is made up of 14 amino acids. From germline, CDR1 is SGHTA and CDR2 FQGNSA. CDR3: CASSPRDRDKTQYF. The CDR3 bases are TGTGCCAGCAGCCCCCGGGACAGGGATAAGACCCAGTACTTC.

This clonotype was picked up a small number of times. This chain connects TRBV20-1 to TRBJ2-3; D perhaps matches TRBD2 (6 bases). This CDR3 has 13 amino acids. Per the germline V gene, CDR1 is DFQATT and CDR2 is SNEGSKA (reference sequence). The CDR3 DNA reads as TGCAGCGCAACGGGCGGGGGCACAGATACGCAGTATTTT. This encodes CSATGGGTDTQYF.

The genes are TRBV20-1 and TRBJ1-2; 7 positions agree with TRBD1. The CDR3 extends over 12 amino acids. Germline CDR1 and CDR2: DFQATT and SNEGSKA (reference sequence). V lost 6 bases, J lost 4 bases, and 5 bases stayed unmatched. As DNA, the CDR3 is TGCAGTGCAACACAGGGGAGCTATGGCTACACCTTC. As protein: CSATQGSYGYTF.

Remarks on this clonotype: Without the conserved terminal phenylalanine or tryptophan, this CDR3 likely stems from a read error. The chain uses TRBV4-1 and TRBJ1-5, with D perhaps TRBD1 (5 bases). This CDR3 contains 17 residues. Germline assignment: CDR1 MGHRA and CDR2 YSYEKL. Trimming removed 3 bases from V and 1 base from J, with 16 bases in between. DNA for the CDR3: TGCGCCAGCAGCCACCCACTGGGGGGTGGGAGCAATCAGCCCCAGCATCTT. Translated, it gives CASSHPLGGGSNQPQHL.

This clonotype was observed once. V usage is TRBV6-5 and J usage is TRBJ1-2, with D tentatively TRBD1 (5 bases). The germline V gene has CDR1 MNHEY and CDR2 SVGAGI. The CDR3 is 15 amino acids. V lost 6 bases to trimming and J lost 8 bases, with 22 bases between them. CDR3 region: CASSPNAGGPGGYTF. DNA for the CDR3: TGTGCCAGCAGCCCTAATGCGGGGGGACCAGGAGGCTACACCTTC.

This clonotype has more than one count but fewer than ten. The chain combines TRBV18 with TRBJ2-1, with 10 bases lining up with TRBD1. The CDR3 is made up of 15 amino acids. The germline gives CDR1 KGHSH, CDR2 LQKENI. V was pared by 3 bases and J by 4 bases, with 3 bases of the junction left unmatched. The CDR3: CASSPDRGRYNEQFF. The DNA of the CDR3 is TGTGCCAGCTCACCGGACAGGGGGAGATACAATGAGCAGTTCTTC.

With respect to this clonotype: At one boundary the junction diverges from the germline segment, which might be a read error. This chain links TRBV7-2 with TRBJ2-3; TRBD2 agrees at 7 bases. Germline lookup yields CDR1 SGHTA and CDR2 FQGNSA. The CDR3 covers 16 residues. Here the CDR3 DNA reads TGTGCCCGCAGCCGAGCTCCAGCGGGGAAGGCAGATACGCAGTATTTT. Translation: CARSRAPAGKADTQYF.

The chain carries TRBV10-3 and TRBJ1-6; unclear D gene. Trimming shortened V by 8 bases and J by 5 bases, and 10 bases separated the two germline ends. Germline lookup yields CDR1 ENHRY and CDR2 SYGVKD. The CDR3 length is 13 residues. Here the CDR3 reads CAIRATNNSPLHF. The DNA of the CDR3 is TGTGCCATCCGAGCGACTAATAATTCACCCCTCCACTTT.

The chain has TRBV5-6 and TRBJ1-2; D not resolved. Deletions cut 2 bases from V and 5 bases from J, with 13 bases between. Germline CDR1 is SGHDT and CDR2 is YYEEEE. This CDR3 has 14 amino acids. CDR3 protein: CASSFTDLRYGYTF. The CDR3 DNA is TGTGCCAGCAGCTTCACTGATTTGCGGTATGGCTACACCTTC.

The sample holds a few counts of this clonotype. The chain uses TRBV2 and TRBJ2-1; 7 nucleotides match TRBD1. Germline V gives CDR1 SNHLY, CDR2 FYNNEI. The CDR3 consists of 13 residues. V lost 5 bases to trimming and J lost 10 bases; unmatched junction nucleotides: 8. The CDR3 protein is CASSRIRDSEQFF. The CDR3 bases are TGTGCCAGCAGTAGGATCCGGGACAGCGAGCAGTTCTTC.

CDR3 sequence reads: CSARGPSGGALSYNEQFF. The CDR3 DNA reads as TGCAGTGCTAGAGGACCTAGCGGGGGGGCTTTGTCCTACAATGAGCAGTTCTTC. The chain couples TRBV20-1 to TRBJ2-1, with 12 nucleotides matching TRBD2. J was trimmed by 1 base and V by 1 base; bases with no gene match: 8. Germline V gene sequence: CDR1 DFQATT, CDR2 SNEGSKA (reference sequence). CDR3 length: 18 residues.